The clone carrying this T cell receptor (beta chain) was seen more than once but under ten times. The antigen is undetermined. These data come from a study of cytomegalovirus exposure and HLA in healthy donors. General study points: In vitro work confirmed that a few CMV-associated chains recognize CMV antigens. Serostatus for CMV was the only available immune exposure information.

Amplification used 60 Vbeta primers and 13 Jbeta primers. TCRdb's copy holds only in-frame clones and misses some; the assay was immunoSEQ multiplex PCR. This sample has 150,000 to 200,000 clones, with roughly 72% found just once. CDR3 length equals 17 residues. V dropped 2 bases and J dropped 5 bases, with 21 bases sitting between them. The V gene's germline CDR1 is SGHTA and CDR2 FQGTGA. The chain uses TRBV7-3 and TRBJ1-2, with D tentatively TRBD1 (6 bases). This receptor was identified in a man between 40 and 49 years old in good health and CMV-seropositive. Sequenced material: PBMCs. Written as DNA, the CDR3 is TGTGCCAGCAGCTTATATCCCCGGGGGGGCGCCGGGTATGGCTACACCTTC. Translated, it gives CASSLYPRGGAGYGYTF.